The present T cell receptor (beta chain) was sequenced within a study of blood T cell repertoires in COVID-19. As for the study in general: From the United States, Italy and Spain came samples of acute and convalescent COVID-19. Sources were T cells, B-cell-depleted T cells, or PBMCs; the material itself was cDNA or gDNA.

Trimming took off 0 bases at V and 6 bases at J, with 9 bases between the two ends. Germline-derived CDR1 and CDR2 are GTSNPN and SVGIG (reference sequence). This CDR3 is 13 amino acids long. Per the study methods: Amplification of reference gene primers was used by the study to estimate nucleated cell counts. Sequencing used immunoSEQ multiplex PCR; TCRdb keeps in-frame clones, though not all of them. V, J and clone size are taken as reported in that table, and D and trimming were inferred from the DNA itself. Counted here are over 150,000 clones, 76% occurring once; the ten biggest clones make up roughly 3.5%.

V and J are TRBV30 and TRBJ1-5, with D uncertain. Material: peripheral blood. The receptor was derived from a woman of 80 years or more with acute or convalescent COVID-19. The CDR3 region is CAWSVTSGQPQHF. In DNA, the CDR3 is TGTGCCTGGAGTGTAACCTCCGGTCAGCCCCAGCATTTT. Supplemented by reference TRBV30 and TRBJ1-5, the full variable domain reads SQTIHQWPATLVQPVGSPLSLECTVEGTSNPNLYWYRQAAGRGLQLLFYSVGIGQISSEVPQNLSASRPQDRQFILSSKKLLLSDSGFYLCAWSVTSGQPQHFGDGTRLSIL.